These 23 T cell receptor beta chains originate from one sample sequenced in a study of response to subunit inactivated influenza vaccine. Using its own MiXCR run on the RT-PCR reads, TCRdb lists one record per CDR3 protein. The sample consists of a few hundred thousand distinct CDR3 sequences, 11% to 15% of them appearing once. The sample here was PBMCs from blood, taken 11 to 12 days after vaccination. All receptors come from a man aged 45-65 years who received an inactivated influenza vaccine.

Only a few counts were recorded for this clonotype. The V call is TRBV4-1, the J call TRBJ1-5, with D unclear. CDR3 length equals 16 residues. V shed 3 bases and J shed 1 base, with 13 bases lying between them. Per the germline V gene, CDR1 is MGHRA and CDR2 is YSYEKL. This CDR3 is CASSQGHGSSNQPQHF. Written as DNA, the CDR3 is TGCGCCAGCAGCCAGGGCCACGGATCGAGCAATCAGCCCCAGCATTTT.

This chain joins TRBV20-1 and TRBJ2-1; 7 bases map to TRBD2. J gave up 5 bases and V 3 bases, and 7 bases lay outside the gene matches. Germline values: CDR1 DFQATT, CDR2 SNEGSKA (reference sequence). The CDR3 spans 14 residues. Written as DNA, the CDR3 is TGCAGTGCTAGCCCGCTAGCGGATAACAATGAGCAGTTCTTC. This translates into CSASPLADNNEQFF.

This clonotype was picked up a small number of times. V is TRBV12-3 or TRBV12-4 and J is TRBJ2-7; TRBD1 matches 10 bases. J lost 4 bases, V lost 5 bases, and 5 bases had no gene match. This CDR3 has 14 amino acids. The CDR3 sequence: CASSRTGQGYEQYF. The CDR3 DNA reads as TGTGCCAGCAGTCGAACGGGACAGGGGTACGAGCAGTACTTC.

This clonotype was seen ten or more times. The V call is TRBV12-3 or TRBV12-4, the J call TRBJ2-7; tentatively, D is TRBD1 (5 bases). This CDR3 region has 13 residues. Trimming shortened V by 3 bases and J by 2 bases, and 8 bases separated the two germline ends. This CDR3 is CASSFSRAYEQYF. CDR3 DNA: TGTGCCAGCAGTTTTAGCAGGGCCTACGAGCAGTACTTC.

This rearrangement joins TRBV18 to TRBJ1-1, with D tentatively TRBD1 (6 bases). The CDR3 is made up of 14 amino acids. Looked up from germline, CDR1 is KGHSH and CDR2 is LQKENI. V lost 3 bases to trimming and J lost 3 bases, with 11 bases between them. This CDR3 reads CASSPTGPDTEAFF. In nucleotides, the CDR3 is TGTGCCAGCTCACCGACAGGTCCGGACACTGAAGCTTTCTTT.

This clonotype came up a few times. A read error may account for a junction end that differs from germline. The rearrangement uses TRBV4-2 and TRBJ1-1; unclear D gene. The CDR3 spans 14 residues. The V gene's germline CDR1 is LGHNA and CDR2 YNFKEQ. CDR3 amino acids: CASTQGERVAEAFF. For the CDR3, the DNA is TGTGCCAGCACCCAAGGCGAGCGCGTGGCTGAAGCTTTCTTT.

This clonotype was observed a few times. The rearrangement uses TRBV7-2 and TRBJ2-2, with D possibly matching TRBD1 (6 bases). The V gene lost 5 bases and the J gene lost 4 bases, with 11 bases spanning the gap. The CDR3 runs to 14 residues. Germline V CDR1 and CDR2: SGHTA, FQGNSA. CDR3 DNA: TGTGCCAGCAGCCCGCAGGGGCGCACCGGGGAGCTGTTTTTT. It codes for CASSPQGRTGELFF.

This clonotype was observed many times. The chain uses TRBV5-1 and TRBJ2-7, with D perhaps matching TRBD1 (6 bases). There are 14 residues in the CDR3. The V end was cut by 2 bases, the J end by 0 bases, with 9 bases between. Germline lookup yields CDR1 SGHRS and CDR2 YFSETQ. DNA of the CDR3: TGCGCCAGCAGCTTTGGACAGACCTCCTACGAGCAGTACTTC. Translation gives CASSFGQTSYEQYF. The variable domain in full, completed from reference TRBV5-1 and TRBJ2-7, reads KAGVTQTPRYLIKTRGQQVTLSCSPISGHRSVSWYQQTPGQGLQFLFEYFSETQRNKGNFPGRFSGRQFSNSRSEMNVSTLELGDSALYLCASSFGQTSYEQYFGPGTRLTVT.

CDR3 amino acids: CASSYTGTQETQYF. The CDR3 DNA is TGTGCCAGCAGTTACACCGGGACCCAAGAGACCCAGTACTTC. V is TRBV6-5 and J is TRBJ2-5, with D perhaps TRBD1 or TRBD2 (5 bases each). The CDR3 extends over 14 amino acids. Germline V lookup: CDR1 MNHEY, CDR2 SVGAGI. Trimming removed 2 bases from V and 1 base from J, with 8 bases in between.

This clonotype was detected only a few times. The CDR3 protein is CASSPSRWSLSNYGYTF. The CDR3 bases are TGTGCCAGCAGTCCTTCGCGGTGGAGCTTATCTAACTATGGCTACACCTTC. The chain couples TRBV28 to TRBJ1-2; D gene uncertain. The CDR3 runs to 17 residues. The germline gives CDR1 MDHEN, CDR2 SYDVKM. Trimming pared 5 bases from V and 0 bases from J, leaving 19 bases between.

This clonotype showed up just a few times. This CDR3 is CASSIDLAALNGYTF. The CDR3 bases are TGTGCCAGTAGTATAGATCTAGCAGCTTTAAATGGCTACACCTTC. The V gene is TRBV19, the J gene TRBJ1-2, with D unclear. Trimming removed 0 bases from V and 6 bases from J, with 14 bases in between. Per germline, CDR1 LNHDA and CDR2 SQIVND (reference sequence). The CDR3 totals 15 residues.

Many counts were recorded for this clonotype. The chain combines TRBV5-1 with TRBJ2-2; 11 bases align to TRBD2. The trim removed 3 bases at V and 6 bases at J, leaving 4 bases unmatched. The CDR3 covers 15 residues. In germline, CDR1 is SGHRS, CDR2 YFSETQ. CDR3 sequence reads: CASSSTSGMAGELFF. CDR3 DNA: TGCGCCAGCAGCTCGACTAGCGGGATGGCCGGGGAGCTGTTTTTT. Using reference TRBV5-1 and TRBJ2-2 for the parts outside the CDR3, the full variable domain is KAGVTQTPRYLIKTRGQQVTLSCSPISGHRSVSWYQQTPGQGLQFLFEYFSETQRNKGNFPGRFSGRQFSNSRSEMNVSTLELGDSALYLCASSSTSGMAGELFFGEGSRLTVL.

The CDR3 nucleotides read TGCGCCAGCAGCCTTTGGACTGGGGGAGGCAGTGAGCAGTTCTTC. Translation gives CASSLWTGGGSEQFF. This chain uses TRBV5-1 with TRBJ2-1; a weak D match, TRBD2 (6 bases). Germline loops: CDR1 SGHRS, CDR2 YFSETQ. With 4 bases removed from V and 9 bases from J, the gap between germline ends came to 20 bases. There are 15 residues in the CDR3. The complete variable domain, with remaining parts taken from reference TRBV5-1 and TRBJ2-1, reads KAGVTQTPRYLIKTRGQQVTLSCSPISGHRSVSWYQQTPGQGLQFLFEYFSETQRNKGNFPGRFSGRQFSNSRSEMNVSTLELGDSALYLCASSLWTGGGSEQFFGPGTRLTVL.

V usage is TRBV5-1 and J usage is TRBJ2-1; D perhaps matches TRBD1 (5 bases). The CDR3 has 13 residues. Germline values: CDR1 SGHRS, CDR2 YFSETQ. Trimming pared 7 bases from V and 2 bases from J, leaving 10 bases between. The CDR3 sequence is CASGAAPYNEQFF. CDR3 bases: TGCGCCAGCGGGGCGGCCCCCTACAATGAGCAGTTCTTC.

The CDR3 sequence is CSARDARRTIYF. The CDR3 nucleotides read TGCAGTGCTAGAGATGCCCGGCGCACCATATATTTT. The chain uses TRBV20-1 and TRBJ1-3, with D hard to call. Looked up from germline, CDR1 is DFQATT and CDR2 is SNEGSKA (reference sequence). V was trimmed by 0 bases and J by 9 bases, leaving 9 bases between them. The CDR3 has 12 amino acids.

This clonotype was counted a few times. The chain joins TRBV7-2 to TRBJ2-2; TRBD2 might be the D (6 bases). Germline V lookup: CDR1 SGHTA, CDR2 FQGNSA. This CDR3 region has 15 residues. Trimming took 5 bases from V and 9 from J, leaving 19 bases between them. The CDR3: CASSVGTLWKWELFF. The CDR3 nucleotides are TGTGCCAGCAGCGTCGGGACTCTTTGGAAGTGGGAGCTGTTTTTT.

This clonotype was recorded many times. The chain is built from TRBV28 and TRBJ1-1; perhaps TRBD1 as D (6 bases). Germline V CDR1 and CDR2: MDHEN, SYDVKM. Trimming took off 1 base at V and 1 base at J, with 7 bases between the two ends. CDR3 length: 14 residues. In DNA, the CDR3 is TGTGCCAGCAGTTTATACAGGGCGAACACTGAAGCTTTCTTT. Its translation: CASSLYRANTEAFF.

This clonotype came up a few times. The chain is built from TRBV18 and TRBJ2-2; TRBD2 aligns across 7 bases. Germline V gene lookup returns CDR1 KGHSH and CDR2 LQKENI. The V segment lost 0 bases and the J segment 7 bases; nucleotides outside the gene matches: 11. There are 17 residues in the CDR3. The CDR3 region has the DNA TGTGCCAGCTCACCACCCACGAGGAGCGGGGCTGGCGGGGAGCTGTTTTTT. This encodes CASSPPTRSGAGGELFF. The full variable domain, rest sourced from reference TRBV18 and TRBJ2-2, is NAGVMQNPRHLVRRRGQEARLRCSPMKGHSHVYWYRQLPEEGLKFMVYLQKENIIDESGMPKERFSAEFPKEGPSILRIQQVVRGDSAAYFCASSPPTRSGAGGELFFGEGSRLTVL.

This clonotype was recorded a few times. V is TRBV9 and J is TRBJ2-3; the match to TRBD2 covers 8 bases. V lost 4 bases to trimming and J lost 5 bases; unmatched junction nucleotides: 9. The V gene's germline CDR1 is SGDLS and CDR2 YYNGEE. The CDR3 is 15 amino acids. The CDR3 spells CASSNTGTSGDTQYF. The CDR3, as DNA: TGTGCCAGCAGCAACACCGGGACTAGTGGAGATACGCAGTATTTT.

Only a few counts were recorded for this clonotype. CDR3: CASSPGERGSSYNSPLHF. DNA for the CDR3: TGTGCCAGCAGCCCCGGCGAACGGGGAAGCTCCTATAATTCACCCCTCCACTTT. The J gene is TRBJ1-6, the V gene TRBV11-1; no firm D call. V was shortened by 5 bases and J by 0 bases, with 17 bases between the two germline ends. The CDR3 spans 18 residues. Germline CDR1 reads SGHAT; CDR2 reads FQDESV (reference sequence). The full variable domain, with the rest looked up from reference TRBV11-1 and TRBJ1-6, is EAEVAQSPRYKITEKSQAVAFWCDPISGHATLYWYRQILGQGPELLVQFQDESVVDDSQLPKDRFSAERLKGVDSTLKIQPAELGDSAMYLCASSPGERGSSYNSPLHFGNGTRLTVT.

This clonotype was picked up a small number of times. This chain connects TRBV3-1 to TRBJ2-5; 7 positions match TRBD2. The CDR3 is 14 amino acids. CDR1 is LGHDT, CDR2 YNNKEL, per germline (reference sequence). V trimming: 2 bases; J trimming: 2 bases; junction bases outside the gene matches: 2. The CDR3 is CASSQSGLQETQYF. CDR3 bases: TGTGCCAGCAGCCAATCGGGACTACAAGAGACCCAGTACTTC.

J is TRBJ1-2 and V is TRBV6-2 or TRBV6-3, with a weak D call TRBD1 (5 bases). V was cut by 2 bases and J by 3 bases, with 16 bases left in between. Germline CDR1 and CDR2: MNHEY and SVGEGT. The CDR3 is 16 amino acids. The DNA of the CDR3 is TGTGCCAGCAGTTACGGGACGGCTTCCTGGGACTATGGCTACACCTTC. It is translated as CASSYGTASWDYGYTF.

The chain combines TRBV20-1 with TRBJ2-2; D is undetermined. Per germline, CDR1 DFQATT and CDR2 SNEGSKA (reference sequence). The CDR3 covers 15 residues. V was trimmed by 0 bases and J by 5 bases, leaving 13 bases between them. The CDR3, as DNA: TGCAGTGCTAGAGATTGGGCTAGACCTACCGGGGAGCTGTTTTTT. Translation gives CSARDWARPTGELFF.